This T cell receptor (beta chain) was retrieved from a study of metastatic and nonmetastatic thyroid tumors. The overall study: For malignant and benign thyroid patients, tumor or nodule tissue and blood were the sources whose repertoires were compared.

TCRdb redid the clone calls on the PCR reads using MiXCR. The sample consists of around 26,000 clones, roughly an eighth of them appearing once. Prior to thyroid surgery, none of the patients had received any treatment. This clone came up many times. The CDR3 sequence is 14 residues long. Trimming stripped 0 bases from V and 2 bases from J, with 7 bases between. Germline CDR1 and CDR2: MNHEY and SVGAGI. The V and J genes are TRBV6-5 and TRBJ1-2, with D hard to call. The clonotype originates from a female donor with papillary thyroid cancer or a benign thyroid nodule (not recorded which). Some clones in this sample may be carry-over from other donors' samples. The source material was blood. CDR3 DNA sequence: TGTGCCAGCAGTTACTCCTCAGACAACTATGGCTACACCTTC. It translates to CASSYSSDNYGYTF.